This T cell receptor (beta chain) was retrieved from a study of blood T cell repertoires in COVID-19. Turning to the study itself: From T cells, B-cell-depleted T cells, or PBMCs came the material, which was cDNA or gDNA.

This clone has a single count. Original processing notes: Cell counts per sample came from amplifying reference gene primers. Using immunoSEQ multiplex PCR, the repertoire was profiled, and TCRdb retains in-frame clones only, with some absent. From that table come the V and J calls and clone size; the DNA was used to work out D and trimming. The table has over 200,000 clones, around 89% seen once. Per the germline V gene, CDR1 is MDHEN and CDR2 is SYDVKM. The CDR3 loop spans 16 amino acids. Trimming removed 5 bases at V and 3 bases at J, with 20 bases between. This receptor was obtained from a man under 40 with COVID-19, enrolled during active disease. The sample taken for sequencing was peripheral blood. The gene calls are TRBV28 and TRBJ2-7; tentative D call: TRBD1 (6 bases). The DNA for the CDR3 is TGTGCCAGCAGTCCCGCTAGGGGGTGGATGGTCTACGAGCAGTACTTC. Protein: CASSPARGWMVYEQYF.